This entry is about one T cell receptor beta chain. This receptor's antigen is unknown. No qualities accompany the bases; no much larger clone lies one base away. The cohort comprised 710 or so healthy bone marrow donors. All cohort members were sampled while nominally healthy, although unrecorded immune exposures were likely present. The donor tested CMV seropositive, placing the donor among the approximately 290 seropositive members of the cohort. A peripheral blood sample was provided by each donor, and peripheral blood mononuclear cells were used for TCR beta sequencing. Genomic DNA extraction from the blood cell samples was performed with the Qiagen DNeasy Blood Extraction Kit. Measured from the cysteine to the phenylalanine, the CDR3 is 15 residues long. The only DNA kept is the CDR3, 45 bases in frame from the first base. Trimming at the junction amounts to 0 bases on V and 5 bases on J, and the germline ends lie 14 bases apart. Per the germline V gene (reference sequence), MNHNY is the CDR1 and SVGAGI is the CDR2.

Library preparation was by the immunoSEQ multiplex PCR assay. A mixture of 60 forward primers for TCR Vbeta segments and 13 reverse primers for TCR Jbeta segments was used in the multiplex PCR. Amplification of the CDR3 region of rearranged TCR beta genes was performed with a multiplex PCR assay on genomic DNA. Amplified TCR beta libraries were sequenced as 87-base-pair reads on the Illumina HiSeq System. Processing in the source paper ran as follows. In a later analysis, some 80 million unique TCR beta chains were counted across the 690 or so repertoires, and roughly 10 million of these chains were shared by at least two donors. A nearest-neighbor algorithm error-corrected the raw reads and collapsed the reads into unique sequences, merging closely related sequences to remove PCR and sequencing errors. To assign V, D and J gene segments, CDR3 sequences were aligned to IMGT reference sequences. For a sequence to be retained, at least a six-nucleotide match to both a V gene segment and a J gene segment was required. A rearrangement counted as productive if the CDR3 had no stop codons and remained in frame with V and J, and every other rearrangement counted as non-productive. CDR3 was defined by IMGT convention, running from the second conserved V-encoded cysteine to the conserved J-encoded phenylalanine. The earlier analysis of some 600 of the donors excluded sequences that lacked an unambiguous match to a single V gene segment. An earlier analysis of a few hundred of the donors called V segments functional above 56.7% productive rearrangements and segregating when the between-donor standard deviation exceeded 5%. A statistical classification framework was built for diagnosing cytomegalovirus status from the catalog of TCR beta chain sequences. In a later analysis, TCR nucleotide sequences were compared against IMGT/GENE-DB human TR gene sequences so that V and J genes could be assigned. Using the TCRdist pipeline, a later analysis assigned CDR3 sequences along with most-parsimonious VDJ recombination scenarios. In a later analysis, each TCR beta chain was defined by its CDR3 amino acid sequence together with its V-gene family, and reads without a unique V-gene family were excluded. To address suspected cross-contamination and a sequencing artifact, a later analysis removed a few hundred highly shared, low-generation-probability nucleotide sequences. In a later analysis, a clonal expansion index was calculated for each public chain from normalized within-repertoire ranks of inferred template counts. In a later analysis, generation probabilities were computed with a VDJ recombination model fitted to out-of-frame rearrangements, and the resulting probabilities were checked against IGoR. Hypergeometric tests were used in a later analysis to score TCR-TCR, TCR-HLA and TCR-CMV co-occurrence, with a repertoire-size bias correction applied to the TCR pairs. To estimate false discovery rates, a later analysis permuted the HLA or CMV assignments 20 times. A later analysis grouped co-occurring TCRs with DBSCAN, adding TCRdist sequence similarity when clustering within HLA-allele-positive subsets. Repertoires with fewer than 30,000 or more than 120,000 public chains, plus five repertoires with anomalous nucleotide sharing, were excluded from co-occurrence clustering. TCRdb carries this immuneACCESS record with in-frame sequences only. Its versions omit some clonotypes, under half of them owing to an unresolved V gene in the studies checked, with the rest unexplained. That table gives V, J and clone size, and the DNA gave D and trimming. This sample comprises about 120,000 clones, over 60% of them detected only once. The ten largest make up 13% of the sample.

This sample was included in a study of cytomegalovirus exposure and HLA in healthy donors (dated 2017 in TCRdb). Regarding the research as a whole: An earlier analysis of approximately 600 of the donors reported about 250 Gb of sequence data and around 110 million unique TCR beta sequences from about 180 million T cells. Roughly 300 gigabases of sequencing data and around 88 million unique TCR sequences made up an early release that covered 640 HLA-typed donors. Of the roughly 410 genotyped donors, more than 75% were placed in the genetic ancestry cluster associated with self-reported Caucasian donors. The study aimed to test whether signatures of past pathogen exposure could be identified by cataloging public T cell receptors. The study profiled the T cell repertoires of 500 to 800 subjects by immunosequencing and related them to cytomegalovirus serostatus. Besides the first cohort of around 670 subjects, a separate validation cohort made up of roughly 130 different subjects was used. The study combined high-throughput TCR immunosequencing, statistical association of individual TCRs with disease status, and machine learning to predict cytomegalovirus infection status. In a later analysis, previously published TCR beta repertoires from fewer than 750 donors were re-analyzed and high-resolution HLA genotyping was added so that TCR occurrence patterns could be studied. In the later analysis, no new phenotypic data were used to find candidate immune exposures; instead, reliance was placed on TCR beta sequences and their occurrence across donors. An earlier analysis of 450 to 750 of the donors used high-throughput TCR beta sequencing to judge whether each TCR beta V gene segment behaved as functional or pseudogenic. Donor age, sex, ethnicity and CMV serostatus were compiled alongside the repertoire data. A later genetic analysis took genome-wide SNP genotypes for about 55% of the 666 donors and used that subset as a discovery cohort. All discovery cohort repertoires had been generated on a single sequencing platform. HLA typing included class I and class II loci at four-digit resolution. Typing coverage varied by locus: about 620-640 donors for A, B, C, DRB1 and DQB1; more than 500 for DQA1; over 600 for DPA1; some 470 for DPB1. Five DR-DQ haplotypes were handled as single units for association and clustering, since linkage in the cohort was strong. Among 398 genotyped donors of the cohort, an average of approximately 240,000 unique TCR beta nucleotide sequences were sequenced per donor, 15% to 20% of them non-productive.

What the study reported, not specific to this receptor: The presence/absence analyses assumed that sequencing depth was roughly uniform across donors, and that assumption may not be true. A later analysis found that most CMV-associated TCR beta chains appeared HLA-restricted, with HLA associations seemingly driven largely by CMV exposure. Most TCR sequences were observed very rarely across donors, whereas some public TCRs were present in many individuals. In a later analysis, the rate of TCR association differed among HLA loci, with DRB1 alleles having the most associated TCRs and HLA-C alleles having the fewest. In vitro tests confirmed that a few of the cytomegalovirus-associated TCR beta chains recognize cytomegalovirus antigens. This cohort had only TCR beta chains sequenced, and the lack of alpha or paired-chain data limited which features could be detected. In an earlier analysis of several hundred of the donors, most TCR beta V segments were observed in productive rearrangements about 90% or about 30% of the time, broadly matching IMGT annotations. A later genetic analysis associated a missense DCLRE1C variant with V-gene and J-gene trimming of TCR beta chains, and an independent cohort replicated the association. In a later genetic analysis, fewer N-insertions in productive TCRs were reported among donors in an Asian-associated ancestry cluster than the approximately 710-donor mean. At a false discovery rate of 0.05, a later analysis linked under 20,000 TCR beta sequences to specific HLA alleles. Linkage disequilibrium might explain the correlated functional status among segregating V segments, but an unknown experimental factor could not be excluded. The classifier was reported to diagnose cytomegalovirus status with high specificity and sensitivity in both the original and validation cohorts. A group of highly shared sequence variants was considered likely to be a technical artifact of the sequencing pipeline. CMV serostatus was the only immune exposure information available for the cohort. When HLA alleles, especially DR and DQ, strongly co-occurred, TCR associations were difficult to assign to individual alleles. In a later analysis, HLA-associated TCR beta chains were found to be more clonally expanded and to have lower generation probabilities than equally common non-associated chains. The authors suggested that the approach could potentially be generalized to other disease states and immunological phenotypes. Because counts were too low, 15 to 20 rarely observed V segments, including chromosome 9 orphons, were excluded from the earlier analysis of some 590 of the donors. The study listed 150 to 200 TCR beta chains as associated with cytomegalovirus. A further reported finding was that TCR beta sequences accurately predicted the HLA-A and HLA-B alleles for most subjects in the first cohort. The 87-base-pair reads could not distinguish some IMGT-functional V segments, including TRBV6-2 and TRBV6-3, so those segments were excluded. Several of the top co-occurrence clusters appeared to be linked to parvovirus B19, influenza, CMV and Epstein-Barr virus, according to a later analysis. Because HLA typing was unavailable for some donors at each locus, only the typed subset was used in association tests.

Specimen: PBMCs. The TCR originated in a man between 25 and 39 years old in good health and CMV-seropositive. The sequence links TRBV6-6 to TRBJ2-7; a weak D assignment points to TRBD1 (6 bases agree). The nucleotides are TGTGCCAGCAGTTACTCGACTGGACAGTTGAACGAGCAGTACTTC. This sequence encodes CASSYSTGQLNEQYF.